This T cell receptor (beta chain) was observed in a study of CD8+CD57+ T cells in acquired aplastic anemia. TCR beta VDJ combinations and CDR3 sequences were profiled from genomic DNA. Using its own MiXCR run on the reads, TCRdb lists one record per CDR3 protein. The data show 100,000 to 150,000 distinct CDR3 sequences, with around 48% seen just once and 2.5% to 3% held by the top ten. V dropped 6 bases and J dropped 9 bases, with 9 bases sitting between them. The CDR3 covers 12 residues. Germline CDR1 is LNHDA and CDR2 is SQIVND (reference sequence). The chain has TRBV19 and TRBJ1-6, with no clear D. Sequencing was carried out using sorted CD4+, CD8+, or CD8+CD57+ T cells (not recorded which) from PBMCs. This TCR came from a human donor in good health, serving as a control. The CDR3 reads CASRGRVSPLHF. The CDR3 nucleotides are TGTGCCAGTAGAGGTAGGGTTTCACCCCTCCACTTT.